The next 7 T cell receptor beta chains were all read from a single sample in a study of T cells in Graves' hyperthyroidism and ophthalmopathy. Amplification targeted TCR beta CDR3 regions from RNA transcripts. A set of HTBI primers served as the primers for a first-round RT-PCR of the TCR CDR3. MiXCR, applied by TCRdb to the multiplex PCR reads, yields one record per CDR3 protein. The sample holds about 510,000 distinct CDR3 sequences, over 35% seen once. Specimen: peripheral blood or thyroid tissue (not recorded which). These receptors all come from an adult woman with Graves' disease, either hyperthyroidism or ophthalmopathy (not recorded which).

This clonotype appeared a single time. At one boundary the junction diverges from the germline segment, which might be a read error. This chain joins TRBV2 and TRBJ2-6, with TRBD2 matching 7 bases. The CDR3 contains 15 residues. The germline V gene has CDR1 SNHLY and CDR2 FYNNEI. The CDR3 DNA reads as TGTGCCAGCACTTACCAGCAGGGAGGGGACAACGTCCTGACTTTC. This gives the protein CASTYQQGGDNVLTF.

This clonotype was counted a few times. This chain uses TRBV6-5 with TRBJ2-2, with D perhaps TRBD1 or TRBD2 (5 bases each). Germline CDR1 and CDR2: MNHEY and SVGAGI. V was shortened by 3 bases and J by 8 bases, with 10 bases between the two germline ends. CDR3 length: 13 amino acids. CDR3 protein: CASSYGGAGELFF. The CDR3 coding sequence is TGTGCCAGCAGTTATGGGGGAGCTGGGGAGCTGTTTTTT.

The V and J genes are TRBV7-9 and TRBJ2-7; 7 bases map to TRBD2. In germline, CDR1 is SEHNR, CDR2 FQNEAQ (reference sequence). The V gene end was trimmed by 1 base and the J gene end by 4 bases; junction bases not matched to a gene: 7. The CDR3 has 15 amino acids. The CDR3 loop reads CASSLGVRGEYEQYF. The CDR3 DNA reads TGTGCCAGCAGCTTAGGGGTCCGGGGGGAGTACGAGCAGTACTTC.

This clonotype was counted many times. The CDR3 sequence: CASSVSPTSDQETQYF. The CDR3 DNA reads TGTGCCAGCAGCGTGTCCCCGACGAGCGATCAAGAGACCCAGTACTTC. This rearrangement joins TRBV9 to TRBJ2-5; no firm D call. The CDR3 extends over 16 amino acids. From germline, CDR1 is SGDLS and CDR2 YYNGEE. Trimming left V 2 bases short and J 2 bases short, with 16 bases between.

This sequence joins TRBV7-9 and TRBJ2-7; tentatively, D is TRBD1 (6 bases). Germline CDR1 reads SEHNR; CDR2 reads FQNEAQ (reference sequence). V shed 5 bases and J shed 1 base, with 12 bases lying between them. The CDR3 runs to 14 residues. CDR3 residues: CASSLIGQSYEQYF. DNA for the CDR3: TGTGCCAGCAGCCTTATCGGACAGTCCTACGAGCAGTACTTC.

Concerning this clonotype itself: This sequence may be a read error, since a much larger clone differs from it by one base. The CDR3, as DNA: TGTGCCAGCAGTGAAGCGCAGGGCCCCTACGGGCAGTACTTC. Protein: CASSEAQGPYGQYF. The chain has TRBV2 and TRBJ2-7, with a possible D match to TRBD1 (5 bases). The germline V gene encodes CDR1 SNHLY and CDR2 FYNNEI. The CDR3 has 14 amino acids.

This chain connects TRBV5-1 to TRBJ2-5; D is uncertain. The CDR3 is 14 residues long. V gave up 0 bases and J gave up 6 bases, with 12 bases separating them. Germline CDR1 SGHRS, CDR2 YFSETQ. The CDR3 sequence is CASSLEGRRQTQYF. The CDR3 DNA follows: TGCGCCAGCAGCTTGGAGGGCAGGCGGCAGACCCAGTACTTC.